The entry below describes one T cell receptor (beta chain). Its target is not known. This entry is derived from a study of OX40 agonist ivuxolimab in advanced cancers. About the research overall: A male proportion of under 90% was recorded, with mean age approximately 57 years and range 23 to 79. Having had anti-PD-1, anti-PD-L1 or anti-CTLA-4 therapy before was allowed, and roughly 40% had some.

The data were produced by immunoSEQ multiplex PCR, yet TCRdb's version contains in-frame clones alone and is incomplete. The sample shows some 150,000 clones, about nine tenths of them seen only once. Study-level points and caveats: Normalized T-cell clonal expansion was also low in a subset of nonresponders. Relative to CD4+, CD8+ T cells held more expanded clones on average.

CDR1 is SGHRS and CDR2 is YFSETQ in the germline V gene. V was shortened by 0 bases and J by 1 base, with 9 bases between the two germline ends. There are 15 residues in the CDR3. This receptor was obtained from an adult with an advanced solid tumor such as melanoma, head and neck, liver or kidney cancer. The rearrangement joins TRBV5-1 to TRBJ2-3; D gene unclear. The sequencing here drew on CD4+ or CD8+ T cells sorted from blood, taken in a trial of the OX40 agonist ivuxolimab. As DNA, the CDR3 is TGCGCCAGCAGCTTGGTTACGGTCGGCACAGATACGCAGTATTTT. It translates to CASSLVTVGTDTQYF.